These 8 T cell receptor beta chains came from one sample sequenced in a study of blood T cell repertoires in COVID-19 (dated by TCRdb to between 2020 and 2021). Receptors were amplified or captured by the immunoSEQ multiplex PCR assay. TCRdb re-hosts the immuneACCESS table, in-frame sequences only. Its copies lack some clones; in the studies checked, an unresolved V gene accounts for under half of them, and the cause for the rest is not known. Counted in this sample were 35,000 or so clones; approximately 90% of them appeared once. Around 35% of the sample lies in the top ten. Sequences were obtained from peripheral blood. Every receptor here comes from a man in his 60s with active or convalescent COVID-19.

This chain joins TRBV24-1 and TRBJ1-2; 10 nucleotides match TRBD1. This CDR3 region has 14 residues. CDR1 and CDR2 (germline): KGHDR, SFDVKD. J lost 8 bases, V lost 4 bases, and 6 bases had no gene match. The CDR3 DNA reads as TGTGCCACCAGTGACCGGGACAGGGGAGAAGGCTACACCTTC. It encodes CATSDRDRGEGYTF.

The rearrangement links TRBV5-1 to TRBJ1-1; 9 bases map to TRBD1. V lost 4 bases and J lost 6; bases outside the gene matches: 13. The CDR3 spans 16 residues. Germline V gene sequence: CDR1 SGHRS, CDR2 YFSETQ. The DNA for the CDR3 is TGCGCCAGCAGCCTAAGTTTGACAGGGGGGGACGCTGAAGCTTTCTTT. The encoded protein is CASSLSLTGGDAEAFF.

The sample holds one count of this clone. Here the CDR3 DNA reads TGTGCCAGCAACCCTAGGCTTAACTATGGCTACACCTTC. This encodes CASNPRLNYGYTF. The chain has TRBV5-6 and TRBJ1-2; D remains ambiguous. This CDR3 contains 13 residues. The V end lost 6 bases, the J end lost 1 base, and 10 bases lay between the germline ends. Germline V gene sequence: CDR1 SGHDT, CDR2 YYEEEE.

The rearrangement links TRBV21-1 to TRBJ1-6; the tabulated D call, TRBD1, remains unverified against the DNA. TRBV21-1 counts as a pseudogene. The CDR3 has 16 amino acids. CDR3 sequence: CASSKTEGAQLSPLHF. The CDR3 DNA follows: TGTGCCAGCAGCAAAACCGAGGGGGCGCAGCTTTCACCCCTCCACTTT.

This clone was seen just once. This chain uses TRBV6-5 with TRBJ2-7; D possibly corresponds to TRBD2 (5 bases). The CDR3 extends over 13 amino acids. CDR1 is MNHEY and CDR2 is SVGAGI in the germline V gene. The germline V and J ends were trimmed by 11 bases and 0 bases, with 14 bases remaining between them. The CDR3 region is CAGRGGHSYEQYF. CDR3 DNA sequence: TGTGCCGGTCGTGGCGGGCACTCCTACGAGCAGTACTTC.

The chain links TRBV5-6 to TRBJ1-2; D possibly corresponds to TRBD1 (5 bases). CDR1 and CDR2 from the germline V gene are SGHDT and YYEEEE. V dropped 4 bases and J dropped 4 bases, with 11 bases sitting between them. The CDR3 spans 13 residues. The DNA for the CDR3 is TGTGCCAGCAGCCGGACACAAGGCTATGGCTACACCTTC. This sequence encodes CASSRTQGYGYTF.

This chain joins TRBV27 and TRBJ1-3; TRBD1 aligns across 7 bases. Germline-derived CDR1 and CDR2 are MNHEY and SMNVEV (reference sequence). V was pared by 4 bases and J by 4 bases, with 7 bases of the junction left unmatched. The CDR3 has 15 amino acids. The CDR3 loop reads CASSSYRGSGNTIYF. The CDR3, as DNA: TGTGCCAGCAGTTCGTACAGGGGATCGGGAAACACCATATATTTT.

The chain couples TRBV28 to TRBJ1-6; 7 positions match TRBD1. Germline CDR1 reads MDHEN; CDR2 reads SYDVKM. The CDR3 consists of 15 residues. The junction had 7 bases not matched to a gene; V was cut back by 5 bases and J by 6 bases. The CDR3 DNA reads TGTGCCAGCAGTGGATTGACAGGGCTTAATTCACCCCTCCACTTT. It encodes CASSGLTGLNSPLHF.